This T cell receptor (beta chain) originates from a study of blood T cell repertoires in COVID-19. As for the study in general: Specimens from acute and convalescent COVID-19 originated in the United States, Italy and Spain.

The CDR3 consists of 15 residues. Trimming stripped 5 bases from V and 2 bases from J, with 12 bases between. CDR1 LGHDT and CDR2 YNNKEL come from the germline V gene (reference sequence). Authors' processing steps: Amplification with reference gene primers provided the estimates of nucleated cell counts. Data came from immunoSEQ multiplex PCR; TCRdb stores just in-frame clones and leaves some out. For V, J and clone size, that table is used; D and trimming come from the DNA. The table lists over 120,000 clones, about four fifths of them singletons, with 4.5% to 5.5% in the top ten. The receptor was derived from a human donor in a cohort sampled during active COVID-19. The V call is TRBV3-1 (or the pseudogene TRBV3-2), the J call TRBJ1-4, with D unresolved. The sequenced sample consisted of peripheral blood. CDR3 region: CASSLETNTNEKLFF. The CDR3 DNA reads as TGTGCCAGCAGCTTAGAGACAAACACTAATGAAAAACTGTTTTTT.